Following are 23 T cell receptor beta chains from one sample sequenced in a study of T-cell reconstitution after alpha-beta-depleted transplantation in children. A library of TCRbeta sequences, prepared with unique molecular identifiers, was generated. TCRdb re-called the PCR reads with MiXCR, one entry per CDR3 protein. The table includes around 670,000 distinct CDR3 sequences, less than 15% detected once. The input for sequencing was PBMCs, taken before TCRalphabeta/CD19-depleted stem cell transplant. All receptors derive from a girl aged 2-10 years with congenital amegakaryocytic thrombocytopenia, due to receive a stem cell transplant.

This clonotype was picked up a small number of times. The chain joins TRBV5-1 to TRBJ2-4, with D unclear. Germline V lookup: CDR1 SGHRS, CDR2 YFSETQ. CDR3 length: 14 amino acids. Between the trimmed V and J ends, which lost 0 bases and 7 bases, there was a span of 11 bases. The CDR3 reads CASSLAGNGNIQYF. The CDR3 DNA reads TGCGCCAGCAGCTTGGCTGGGAATGGCAACATTCAGTACTTC.

The table lists this clonotype with many counts. The chain is built from TRBV5-1 and TRBJ2-7; D remains ambiguous. The V and J ends lost 4 bases and 4 bases respectively, with 18 bases between them. From germline, CDR1 is SGHRS and CDR2 YFSETQ. This CDR3 has 15 amino acids. The chain's CDR3 is CASSPDGSGFYEQYF. Written as DNA, the CDR3 is TGCGCCAGCAGCCCTGACGGGTCGGGTTTTTACGAGCAGTACTTC.

V and J are TRBV10-3 and TRBJ2-1; 7 positions agree with TRBD1. V lost 6 bases to trimming and J lost 6 bases; unmatched junction nucleotides: 23. Germline V gives CDR1 ENHRY, CDR2 SYGVKD. The CDR3 has 19 amino acids. CDR3 loop: CAIRGRQGLTGPSPNEQFF. The CDR3 bases are TGTGCCATCAGGGGACGACAGGGATTGACGGGTCCCTCTCCCAATGAGCAGTTCTTC.

This clonotype occurred many times. The chain links TRBV5-1 to TRBJ2-5; 12 bases agree with TRBD2. CDR3 size: 17 residues. Germline V gene data show CDR1 as SGHRS and CDR2 as YFSETQ. V was pared by 1 base and J by 1 base, with 5 bases of the junction left unmatched. This CDR3 reads CASSLSGTSGFQETQYF. The CDR3 DNA is TGCGCCAGCAGCTTGTCAGGGACTAGCGGGTTCCAAGAGACCCAGTACTTC.

V usage is TRBV7-9 and J usage is TRBJ2-3; 12 bases agree with TRBD2. Germline loops: CDR1 SEHNR, CDR2 FQNEAQ (reference sequence). This CDR3 has 16 amino acids. V dropped 4 bases and J dropped 3; count of bases not matched to a gene: 5. The CDR3 is CASSSPLAGGTDTQYF. CDR3 coding DNA: TGTGCCAGCAGCTCTCCACTAGCGGGAGGTACAGATACGCAGTATTTT.

This clonotype was observed at least ten times. The genes are TRBV15 and TRBJ2-3; D is undetermined. Germline CDR1 is LNHNV and CDR2 is YYDKDF (reference sequence). The CDR3 sequence is 14 residues long. The V end lost 5 bases, the J end lost 6 bases, and 15 bases lay between the germline ends. CDR3 in DNA: TGTGCCACCAGCCCCCCAACCCCAAAGGATACGCAGTATTTT. It encodes CATSPPTPKDTQYF.

The chain joins TRBV7-2 to TRBJ2-3, with 10 bases aligning to TRBD2. Germline V gene sequence: CDR1 SGHTA, CDR2 FQGNSA. The CDR3 has 15 amino acids. Trimming at V came to 3 bases and at J to 2 bases, leaving 2 bases not matched to a gene. DNA of the CDR3: TGTGCCAGCAGCTTCACTAGCGGGACCACAGATACGCAGTATTTT. Its translation: CASSFTSGTTDTQYF.

The chain carries TRBV5-1 and TRBJ2-2; 11 bases are shared with TRBD2. This CDR3 comprises 16 residues. The junction had 6 bases not matched to a gene; V was cut back by 2 bases and J by 6 bases. Germline V lookup: CDR1 SGHRS, CDR2 YFSETQ. The CDR3: CASSFQASGRSGELFF. DNA of the CDR3: TGCGCCAGCAGCTTTCAGGCTAGCGGGAGGTCCGGGGAGCTGTTTTTT.

The V call is TRBV7-2, the J call TRBJ2-7, with 10 bases lining up with TRBD1. With 4 bases clipped from V and 4 bases from J, the junction kept 7 bases outside the gene matches. Germline CDR1 and CDR2: SGHTA and FQGNSA. This CDR3 has 15 amino acids. The CDR3 coding sequence is TGTGCCAGCAGCTACCGACAGGGGGCGGATTACGAGCAGTACTTC. Its translation is CASSYRQGADYEQYF.

In its sample, this clonotype was seen many times. The chain employs TRBV30 and TRBJ2-3; D might be TRBD2 (6 bases). Germline V gives CDR1 GTSNPN, CDR2 SVGIG (reference sequence). V gave up 7 bases and J gave up 0 bases, with 20 bases separating them. The CDR3 has 16 residues. This CDR3 is CAFWQGLSSSTDTQYF. In DNA, the CDR3 is TGTGCCTTTTGGCAGGGACTTTCCTCTAGCACAGATACGCAGTATTTT.

On this clonotype itself: Given a much more abundant clone one base away, this may be a read error. The chain uses TRBV5-1 and TRBJ1-5; D gene ambiguous. CDR3 length equals 15 residues. Germline CDR1 is SGHRS and CDR2 is YFSETQ. The CDR3 DNA sequence: TGCGCCAGCAGCTTGGGCGAGGCTAGCAATCAGCGCCAGCATTTT. Translating gives CASSLGEASNQRQHF.

This clonotype was seen ten or more times. The chain employs TRBV29-1 and TRBJ1-2; D is unresolved. V was trimmed by 6 bases and J by 4 bases, leaving 12 bases between them. This CDR3 is built from 12 residues. Germline CDR1 and CDR2: SQVTM and ANQGSEA. The CDR3 bases are TGCAGCGTCCAACGGGGTGGCTATGGCTACACCTTC. Translating gives CSVQRGGYGYTF.

This clonotype has at least ten counts. This chain links TRBV7-2 with TRBJ2-1; D remains ambiguous. This CDR3 is 12 amino acids long. The germline V gene encodes CDR1 SGHTA and CDR2 FQGNSA. Trimming took off 2 bases at V and 9 bases at J, with 8 bases between the two ends. CDR3 in DNA: TGTGCCAGCAGCTTATTTGGTCTTGAGCAGTTCTTC. Translated: CASSLFGLEQFF.

This clonotype was counted between two and nine times. The V and J genes are TRBV20-1 and TRBJ1-4; D ambiguous. Per germline, CDR1 DFQATT and CDR2 SNEGSKA (reference sequence). This CDR3 has 12 residues. V lost 5 bases to trimming and J lost 14 bases, with 18 bases between them. CDR3 loop: CSAPRNKDGLFF. DNA of the CDR3: TGCAGTGCTCCACGAAATAAGGACGGGCTGTTTTTT.

This clonotype was detected only a few times. The CDR3 DNA reads as TGCAGCGTTGGGGGGTTAACCAGACGGACGAGCTCCTACAATGAGCAGTTCTTC. It encodes CSVGGLTRRTSSYNEQFF. The chain has TRBV29-1 and TRBJ2-1; either TRBD1 or TRBD2 may fit D (5 bases each). Germline V gene lookup returns CDR1 SQVTM and CDR2 ANQGSEA. V was cut by 4 bases and J by 0 bases, with 22 bases left in between. The CDR3 sequence is 18 residues long.

This clonotype was counted ten times or more. The V gene is TRBV27, the J gene TRBJ1-5; the match to TRBD1 covers 7 bases. The CDR3 is 15 residues long. J lost 7 bases, V lost 6 bases, and 12 bases had no gene match. From germline, CDR1 is MNHEY and CDR2 SMNVEV (reference sequence). The CDR3 nucleotides read TGTGCCAGCAGACCCCTCGACAGGGTGGAACAGCCCCAGCATTTT. The encoded protein is CASRPLDRVEQPQHF.

This sequence joins TRBV7-8 and TRBJ2-7; D possibly corresponds to TRBD2 (5 bases). The CDR3 runs 15 residues. The germline V and J ends were trimmed by 3 bases and 5 bases, with 17 bases remaining between them. The germline gives CDR1 SGHVS, CDR2 FQNEAQ. The CDR3 bases are TGTGCCAGCAGCTTCCTTGCCCTTGCGCGGGACGAGCAGTACTTC. Translating it yields CASSFLALARDEQYF.

Many counts were recorded for this clonotype. This sequence joins TRBV7-6 and TRBJ2-3; D gene uncertain. This CDR3 has 15 amino acids. Germline V CDR1 and CDR2: SGHVS, FNYEAQ. The ends were cut back, 3 bases at V and 4 bases at J, with 14 bases in the middle. The CDR3 loop is CASSFGRFGADTQYF. CDR3 DNA: TGTGCCAGCAGCTTTGGGCGGTTTGGGGCAGATACGCAGTATTTT.

The CDR3 bases are TGTGCCAGCAGCCATAGACAGGGCTGGGGATCTGAAGCTTTCTTT. This gives the protein CASSHRQGWGSEAFF. V is TRBV4-2 and J is TRBJ1-1; 7 bases fit TRBD1. The J segment lost 6 bases and the V segment lost 3 bases, leaving 10 bases of the junction unmatched. Germline loops: CDR1 LGHNA, CDR2 YNFKEQ. The CDR3 totals 15 residues.

The chain recombines TRBV12-3 or TRBV12-4 with TRBJ2-6; TRBD2 might be the D (5 bases). With 4 bases removed from V and 1 base from J, the gap between germline ends came to 11 bases. The CDR3 extends over 16 amino acids. CDR3 region: CASSSQRASGANVLTF. The CDR3 nucleotides are TGTGCCAGCAGTTCGCAGAGGGCTTCTGGGGCCAACGTCCTGACTTTC.

The genes are TRBV2 and TRBJ2-1; D gene unclear. CDR1 is SNHLY and CDR2 is FYNNEI in the germline V gene. The CDR3 consists of 12 residues. V was trimmed by 4 bases and J by 8 bases, leaving 9 bases between them. This CDR3 is CASSASGDEQFF. The CDR3 DNA is TGTGCCAGCAGTGCCTCCGGCGATGAGCAGTTCTTC.

This clonotype was counted many times. The rearrangement joins TRBV20-1 to TRBJ2-7, with TRBD1 matching over 9 bases. This CDR3 has 15 residues. Germline V lookup: CDR1 DFQATT, CDR2 SNEGSKA (reference sequence). With V trimmed by 3 bases and J by 0 bases, 6 bases remained unmatched. CDR3 bases: TGCAGTGCTAGTGCTCCGGGACAGGGCTCCTACGAGCAGTACTTC. Translating gives CSASAPGQGSYEQYF.

This clonotype was counted ten times or more. CDR3 loop: CASNLGHRSNSPLHF. CDR3 DNA: TGTGCCAGCAACCTAGGACACCGGTCGAATTCACCCCTCCACTTT. The rearrangement uses TRBV2 and TRBJ1-6; TRBD1 might be the D (5 bases). This CDR3 region has 15 residues. Looked up from germline, CDR1 is SNHLY and CDR2 is FYNNEI. The V end was cut by 7 bases, the J end by 7 bases, with 17 bases between.